These 24 T cell receptor beta chains came from one sample sequenced in a study of molecular identifiers for immune sequencing clone quantification. Each CDR3 protein is one row after TCRdb ran MiXCR on the PCR reads. The repertoire holds about 640,000 distinct CDR3 sequences, less than 20% seen once, with roughly 0.85% in the top ten. The source material was naive CD8+ T cells from blood, with Jurkat cell RNA spiked in. Specified subset: FACS-sorted CD8+CD4-CCR7+CD45RA+ naive T cells. The receptors shown here come from a human donor in good health. Some libraries in this study had Jurkat cell RNA spiked in.

This clonotype has more than one count but fewer than ten. The V gene is TRBV6-5, the J gene TRBJ2-1; tentative D call: TRBD2 (5 bases). Germline V gene data show CDR1 as MNHEY and CDR2 as SVGAGI. V lost 2 bases and J lost 7, with 9 bases in between. The CDR3 consists of 13 residues. The CDR3 coding sequence is TGTGCCAGCAGTTACGGGCGGGCAAATGAGCAGTTCTTC. As protein: CASSYGRANEQFF.

Many counts were recorded for this clonotype. The chain employs TRBV6-2 or TRBV6-3 and TRBJ2-7, with 7 nucleotides matching TRBD1. Germline CDR1 and CDR2: MNHEY and SVGEGT. Losses at the gene ends were 2 bases for V and 6 bases for J; bases not matched to a gene: 1. This CDR3 comprises 12 residues. Here the CDR3 reads CASSYGTVEQYF. The CDR3, as DNA: TGTGCCAGCAGTTACGGGACAGTCGAGCAGTACTTC.

This chain connects TRBV4-3 to TRBJ2-1; D gene unclear. The V end lost 0 bases, the J end lost 10 bases, and 10 bases lay between the germline ends. This CDR3 has 13 residues. The germline V gene has CDR1 LGHNA and CDR2 YSLEER. The CDR3 protein is CASSQDISREQFF. Here the CDR3 DNA reads TGCGCCAGCAGCCAAGATATTAGTAGGGAGCAGTTCTTC.

This chain connects TRBV15 to TRBJ2-7; 9 positions match TRBD2. V lost 5 bases to trimming and J lost 5 bases; unmatched junction nucleotides: 13. Germline CDR1 and CDR2: LNHNV and YYDKDF (reference sequence). The CDR3 is 16 amino acids. The CDR3 DNA follows: TGTGCCACCAGCTCGGCTAGCGGGGTACTAAACCACGAGCAGTACTTC. It is translated as CATSSASGVLNHEQYF.

This clonotype occurred a few times. V is TRBV29-1 and J is TRBJ2-1; D gene ambiguous. CDR1 and CDR2 (germline): SQVTM, ANQGSEA. Trimming took 3 bases from V and 1 from J, leaving 10 bases between them. The CDR3 contains 14 residues. CDR3 coding DNA: TGCAGCGTTGAGGCTATGGGGTCCTACAATGAGCAGTTCTTC. Translating gives CSVEAMGSYNEQFF.

This clonotype was found many times. The chain has TRBV4-3 and TRBJ2-3; no clear D. V was trimmed by 2 bases and J by 0 bases, leaving 9 bases between them. Germline V gene sequence: CDR1 LGHNA, CDR2 YSLEER. The CDR3 consists of 15 residues. Written as DNA, the CDR3 is TGCGCCAGCAGCCAACGGACGCCCAGCACAGATACGCAGTATTTT. Translated, it gives CASSQRTPSTDTQYF.

As regards this clonotype: The CDR3 does not close with the conserved phenylalanine or tryptophan, likely indicating a read error. The chain employs TRBV11-2 and TRBJ2-1; the D is unclear. The V gene's germline CDR1 is SGHAT and CDR2 FQNNGV. V lost 2 bases and J 4 bases, leaving 3 bases between the germline ends. This CDR3 is built from 12 residues. DNA of the CDR3: TGTGCCAGCAGCTTACTGTACAATGAGCAGTTCTCC. Its translation is CASSLLYNEQFS.

This clonotype was recorded at least ten times. The chain employs TRBV5-1 and TRBJ2-5; D is perhaps TRBD2 (6 bases). In germline, CDR1 is SGHRS, CDR2 YFSETQ. The CDR3 spans 15 residues. V shed 4 bases and J shed 5 bases, with 18 bases lying between them. DNA of the CDR3: TGCGCCAGCAGCGAAAACAATTTGGGAGGCGAGACCCAGTACTTC. Translated, it gives CASSENNLGGETQYF.

This clonotype appeared a few times. The V and J genes are TRBV11-2 and TRBJ1-1; TRBD1 aligns across 7 bases. Unmatched junction bases numbered 3, after V lost 1 base and J lost 7 bases. The CDR3 has 13 amino acids. Germline values: CDR1 SGHAT, CDR2 FQNNGV. The CDR3 DNA follows: TGTGCCAGCAGCTTAGTGACAGGGTTTGAAGCTTTCTTT. This encodes CASSLVTGFEAFF.

This clonotype was detected many times. This chain joins TRBV15 and TRBJ2-1, with 11 bases identical to TRBD2. The V segment lost 5 bases and the J segment 7 bases; nucleotides outside the gene matches: 16. This CDR3 region has 18 residues. From germline, CDR1 is LNHNV and CDR2 YYDKDF (reference sequence). CDR3 sequence (DNA): TGTGCCACCAGCTCCCCGTATTTAGCGGGGGGGGGGAGGAATGAGCAGTTCTTC. Its protein product is CATSSPYLAGGGRNEQFF.

The CDR3 loop reads CANGPGQGVTNYGYTF. CDR3 in DNA: TGTGCCAACGGCCCCGGACAGGGCGTCACTAACTATGGCTACACCTTC. The J gene is TRBJ1-2, the V gene TRBV7-6, with 8 bases identical to TRBD1. With 10 bases clipped from V and 0 bases from J, the junction kept 13 bases outside the gene matches. CDR1 SGHVS and CDR2 FNYEAQ come from the germline V gene. The CDR3 has 16 amino acids.

This clonotype was counted ten times or more. V gene TRBV6-1 combines with J gene TRBJ2-1; D remains ambiguous. Germline values: CDR1 MNHNS, CDR2 SASEGT. The length of the CDR3 is 12 residues. V shed 4 bases and J shed 6 bases, with 7 bases lying between them. CDR3 coding DNA: TGTGCCAGCAGTGTGACTGGCAATGAGCAGTTCTTC. This gives the protein CASSVTGNEQFF.

Many counts were recorded for this clonotype. The chain is built from TRBV20-1 and TRBJ2-2, with D possibly TRBD2 on 6 matching bases. The germline V and J ends were trimmed by 0 bases and 4 bases, with 15 bases remaining between them. This CDR3 region has 16 residues. Per the germline V gene, CDR1 is DFQATT and CDR2 is SNEGSKA (reference sequence). The CDR3 loop reads CSARDQTSRGTGELFF. CDR3 nucleotide sequence: TGCAGTGCTAGAGATCAAACGTCGCGGGGCACCGGGGAGCTGTTTTTT.

In the case of this clonotype: A much larger clone differs by one base, so this may be a read error. V usage is TRBV9 and J usage is TRBJ2-2; TRBD1 matches at 9 bases. Germline V gene lookup returns CDR1 SGDLS and CDR2 YYNGEE. The J segment lost 7 bases and the V segment lost 3 bases, leaving 7 bases of the junction unmatched. The CDR3 runs 15 residues. The CDR3 protein is CASSAGDRVYGELFF. The CDR3 nucleotides are TGTGCCAGCAGCGCCGGGGACAGGGTCTACGGGGAGCTGTTTTTT.

This clonotype has more than one count but fewer than ten. The chain combines TRBV27 with TRBJ2-7, with 8 bases fitting TRBD1. Trimming took 4 bases from V and 7 from J; bases not matched to a gene: 9. Per germline, CDR1 MNHEY and CDR2 SMNVEV (reference sequence). The CDR3 totals 14 residues. The CDR3 DNA reads as TGTGCCAGCAGTTCTAGACAGGGGATTGGAGAGCAGTACTTC. Protein sequence: CASSSRQGIGEQYF.

With regard to this clonotype: This could be a read error, since a much larger clone is one nucleotide away. The gene calls are TRBV7-6 and TRBJ2-3; D call uncertain. TRBJ1-5 explains the end of the DNA better; the J call may be wrong. Per germline, CDR1 SGHVS and CDR2 FNYEAQ. There are 14 residues in the CDR3. CDR3 DNA sequence: TGTGCCAGCAGCGAAAGCGGGATTTCAGATACGCAGCATTTT. It encodes CASSESGISDTQHF.

This clonotype was observed a few times. The conserved final phenylalanine or tryptophan is absent from the CDR3, which likely points to a read error. The V and J genes are TRBV12-3 or TRBV12-4 and TRBJ2-1, with D maybe TRBD2 (7 bases). This CDR3 is 13 amino acids long. The germline V and J ends were trimmed by 5 bases and 13 bases, with 18 bases remaining between them. DNA of the CDR3: TGTGCCAGCAGTGTCAGTGGGGGGGGCCCCCAGTTCTCC. Amino acids: CASSVSGGGPQFS.

This clonotype was observed at least ten times. This chain uses TRBV27 with TRBJ1-5, with no clear D. Deletions cut 3 bases from V and 7 bases from J, with 10 bases between. The CDR3 is made up of 13 amino acids. Germline CDR1 is MNHEY and CDR2 is SMNVEV (reference sequence). The CDR3 DNA is TGTGCCAGCAGTTTTGGTTTACGGCAGCCCCAGCATTTT. Protein: CASSFGLRQPQHF.

At least ten counts were recorded for this clonotype. The chain joins TRBV27 to TRBJ1-6, with 9 bases identical to TRBD1. The CDR3 has 16 amino acids. Losses at the gene ends were 3 bases for V and 8 bases for J; bases not matched to a gene: 8. Germline loops: CDR1 MNHEY, CDR2 SMNVEV (reference sequence). CDR3 coding DNA: TGTGCCAGCAGTTTTAACAGGGGGCTGAGTGATTCACCCCTCCACTTT. Its protein is CASSFNRGLSDSPLHF.

Notes on this clonotype: This could be a read error, since a much larger clone is one nucleotide away. No conserved phenylalanine or tryptophan ends this CDR3, so it is likely a read error. The J gene is TRBJ2-3, the V gene TRBV12-3 or TRBV12-4; TRBD2 agrees at 8 bases. J lost 2 bases, V lost 7 bases, and 8 bases had no gene match. The CDR3 has 15 residues. CDR3 sequence (DNA): TGTGCCAGCACTCCGTCGGGGGGGTACACAGATACGCAGTATCTT. This gives the protein CASTPSGGYTDTQYL.

The sample holds a few counts of this clonotype. The chain uses TRBV2 and TRBJ2-4, with D uncertain. Trimming stripped 8 bases from V and 5 bases from J, with 10 bases between. This CDR3 contains 12 residues. Per germline, CDR1 SNHLY and CDR2 FYNNEI. The CDR3 spells CASHPGQNIQYF. CDR3 DNA sequence: TGTGCCAGCCACCCGGGTCAAAACATTCAGTACTTC.

Turning to this clonotype: A clone one base away is much larger, so this may be a read error. The CDR3 ends on some other residue instead of the conserved phenylalanine or tryptophan, so this is likely a read error. CDR3 in DNA: TGTGCCAGCAGCTTAGAAGGGGACTACACTGAAGCTTTCTCT. Its translation: CASSLEGDYTEAFS. The chain links TRBV11-2 to TRBJ1-1; possible D gene TRBD1, 5 bases. V lost 0 bases and J lost 3, with 8 bases in between. Germline values: CDR1 SGHAT, CDR2 FQNNGV. The CDR3 spans 14 residues.

This clonotype showed up many times. The J gene is TRBJ1-1, the V gene TRBV30; the D gene is possibly TRBD1 (5 bases). The CDR3 sequence is 13 residues long. Trimming took 2 bases from V and 4 from J, leaving 11 bases between them. Germline V lookup: CDR1 GTSNPN, CDR2 SVGIG (reference sequence). CDR3 loop: CAWSYVGTTEAFF. CDR3 nucleotides: TGTGCCTGGAGTTATGTTGGGACCACTGAAGCTTTCTTT.

This clonotype has just a few counts. The chain links TRBV12-3 or TRBV12-4 to TRBJ2-7; TRBD1 aligns across 9 bases. V dropped 6 bases and J dropped 5; count of bases not matched to a gene: 8. The CDR3 sequence is 14 residues long. DNA for the CDR3: TGTGCCAGCAGCCGGGGACAGGGCATCGACGAGCAGTACTTC. Protein sequence: CASSRGQGIDEQYF.